This T cell receptor beta chain appears in the sequencing data of a study of blood T cell repertoires in COVID-19. Study information: T cells, B-cell-depleted T cells, or PBMCs supplied cDNA or gDNA.

The CDR3 sequence is 14 residues long. V was clipped by 5 bases and J by 3 bases; unmatched bases: 2. Germline CDR1 reads SGHAT; CDR2 reads FQNNGV. The method was immunoSEQ multiplex PCR; TCRdb's version includes in-frame clones alone and lacks a portion of them. The data show 200,000 to 300,000 clones, 80% to 90% seen once. The sequenced sample was peripheral blood. This receptor was taken from a woman aged 40 to 50 with acute or convalescent COVID-19. V usage is TRBV11-2 and J usage is TRBJ2-5, with TRBD2 matching over 11 bases. Here the CDR3 DNA reads TGTGCCAGCAGCCGGGGACTAGCGGAAGAGACCCAGTACTTC. This sequence encodes CASSRGLAEETQYF.